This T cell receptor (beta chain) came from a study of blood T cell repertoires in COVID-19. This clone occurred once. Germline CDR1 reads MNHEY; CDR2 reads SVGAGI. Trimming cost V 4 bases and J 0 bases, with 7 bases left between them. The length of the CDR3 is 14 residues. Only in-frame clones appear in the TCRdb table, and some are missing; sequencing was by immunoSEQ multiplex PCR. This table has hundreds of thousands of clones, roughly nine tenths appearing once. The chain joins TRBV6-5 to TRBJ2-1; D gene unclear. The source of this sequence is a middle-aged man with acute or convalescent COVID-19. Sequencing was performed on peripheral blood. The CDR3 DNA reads TGTGCCAGCAGTTCCCCCGGCTCCTACAATGAGCAGTTCTTC. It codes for CASSSPGSYNEQFF.